A selection of T cell receptor beta chains follows, all from one sample in a study of coeliac disease. The assay was immunoSEQ multiplex PCR, and TCRdb's table has in-frame clones only and misses some. The sample has just over 4,000 clones, 60% to 65% seen once. The specimen was lymphocytes from the gut lamina propria. The receptors stem from a woman younger than 45 without celiac disease. CDR3s include the opening cysteine and the closing phenylalanine or tryptophan. A D gene is named only where the DNA matches it firmly. Clone size appears in some rows only: once, few, many, or a class for an expanded clone.

length,V,D,size,J,DNA,CDR3
18,TRBV27,TRBD1,few,TRBJ2-1,TGTGCCAGCAGTTTAAGGGACAGGGGCACCCAGTCAAACAATGAGCAGTTCTTC,CASSLRDRGTQSNNEQFF
16,TRBV11-3,.,.,TRBJ1-4,TGTGCCAGCAGCTTATGGCAGGGGAGGGTTGTTGAAAAACTGTTTTTT,CASSLWQGRVVEKLFF
13,TRBV6-1,TRBD2,medium-sized,TRBJ2-1,TGTGCCAGCAACCTAGCGGGGAACAATGAGCAGTTCTTC,CASNLAGNNEQFF
13,TRBV6-1,.,.,TRBJ1-1,TGTGCCAGCAGTGAGAGAGGGAACACTGAAGCTTTCTTT,CASSERGNTEAFF
17,TRBV4-1,.,few,TRBJ1-3,TGCGCCAGCAGCCCCTCCAACAACCCAGGGTCTGGAAACACCATATATTTT,CASSPSNNPGSGNTIYF
17,TRBV2,TRBD1,.,TRBJ1-1,TGTGCCAGCAGACTGACAGGGAGCAGTTCCAGAAACACTGAAGCTTTCTTT,CASRLTGSSSRNTEAFF
12,TRBV29-1,.,.,TRBJ1-1,TGCAGCACCGGACACGGCGAGGCTGAAGCTTTCTTT,CSTGHGEAEAFF
14,TRBV18,.,once,TRBJ2-7,TGTGCCAGCTCATCAGGACAGCTGGCCTACGAGCAGTACTTC,CASSSGQLAYEQYF
13,TRBV5-4,.,.,TRBJ2-1,TGTGCCAGCAGCGCCACAGGATACAATGAGCAGTTCTTC,CASSATGYNEQFF
13,TRBV2,.,.,TRBJ2-7,TGTGCCAGCAGTGGAATAGCGGCCTACGAGCAGTACTTC,CASSGIAAYEQYF
14,TRBV4-1,.,.,TRBJ1-2,TGCGCCAGCAGCCAAGGGCAGGGGCAGGGCGGCTACACCTTC,CASSQGQGQGGYTF
13,TRBV30,TRBD1,medium-sized,TRBJ2-7,TGTGCCTGGAGTACGGGACAGGGACACGAGCAGTACTTC,CAWSTGQGHEQYF
17,TRBV9,.,.,TRBJ2-5,TGTGCCAGCAGCGTAGGCTACGATGAAATGGTACAAGAGACCCAGTACTTC,CASSVGYDEMVQETQYF
14,TRBV10-3,TRBD2,.,TRBJ2-1,TGTGCCATCAAACGAAGCGGGAGTAGCGATGAGCAGTTCTTC,CAIKRSGSSDEQFF